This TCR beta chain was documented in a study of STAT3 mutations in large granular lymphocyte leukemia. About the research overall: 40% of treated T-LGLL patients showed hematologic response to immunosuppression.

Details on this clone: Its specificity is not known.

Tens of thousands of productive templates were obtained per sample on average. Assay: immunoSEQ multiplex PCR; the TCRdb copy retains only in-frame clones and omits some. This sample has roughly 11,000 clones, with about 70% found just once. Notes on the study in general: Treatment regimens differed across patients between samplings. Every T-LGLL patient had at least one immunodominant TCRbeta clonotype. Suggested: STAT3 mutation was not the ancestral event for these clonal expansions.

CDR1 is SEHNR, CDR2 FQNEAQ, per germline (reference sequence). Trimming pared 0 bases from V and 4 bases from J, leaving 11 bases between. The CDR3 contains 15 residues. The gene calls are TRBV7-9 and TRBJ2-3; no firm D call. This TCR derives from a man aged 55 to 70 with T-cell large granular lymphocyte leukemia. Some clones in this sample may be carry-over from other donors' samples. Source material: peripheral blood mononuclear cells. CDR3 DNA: TGTGCCAGCAGCTTAGCGGCCCTTGGGGCAGATACGCAGTATTTT. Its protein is CASSLAALGADTQYF. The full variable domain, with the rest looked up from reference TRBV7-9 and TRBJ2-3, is DTGVSQNPRHKITKRGQNVTFRCDPISEHNRLYWYRQTLGQGPEFLTYFQNEAQLEKSRLLSDRFSAERPKGSFSTLEIQRTEQGDSAMYLCASSLAALGADTQYFGPGTRLTVL.